Sequencing of this TCR beta chain was carried out in a study of cytotoxic CD8 clonotypes in ibrutinib-treated CLL. Study background: Enrolment comprised around 11 relapsed/refractory and more than 14 treatment-naive patients; approximately 18 were IGHV unmutated. Response sampling took place at median 12 months of treatment, range 6 to 36. Per sample, productive templates averaged approximately 260,000 and productive rearrangements averaged approximately 92,000.

With sequencing, the targeted depth ranged from 1 in 200,000 to 1 in 1 million T cells. This table comes from immunoSEQ multiplex PCR, and its TCRdb copy is limited to in-frame clones, with some not included. The table includes 150,000 or so clones, roughly 86% detected once. J gave up 5 bases and V 7 bases, and 12 bases lay outside the gene matches. Germline V CDR1 and CDR2: MNHNS, SASEGT. The CDR3 is made up of 15 amino acids. The sample consisted of PBMCs, taken after 12 months of ibrutinib treatment. The receptor's source is a human donor with chronic lymphocytic leukemia. The chain employs TRBV6-1 and TRBJ2-7; 9 nucleotides match TRBD1. This chain's CDR3 is CASTPGGTGKDEQYF. Written as DNA, the CDR3 is TGTGCCAGCACCCCAGGAGGGACAGGGAAGGACGAGCAGTACTTC.